Listed below are T cell receptor beta chains from one sample, sequenced in a study of cytomegalovirus exposure and HLA in healthy donors. Measured with immunoSEQ multiplex PCR; TCRdb has only the in-frame clones, and not every one. Of about 120,000 clones listed, 17% were seen once; the top ten hold less than 3.5%. The specimen sequenced was PBMCs. The receptors shown here come from a female donor in good health and CMV-seropositive. Each CDR3 is given with its conserved first and last residue. Fields, in order: V gene, D gene, J gene, clone size, CDR3 DNA, CDR3 protein. A D gene is named only where the DNA matches it firmly. Expanded clones are given a class, and other clones once, few, many or no size at all.

v_call: TRBV5-5; d_call: NA; j_call: TRBJ2-7; clone_size: NA; cdr3_nt: TGTGCCAGCAGCTTGGCCACTCCCGTGGCCTACGAGCAGTACTTC; cdr3_aa: CASSLATPVAYEQYF
v_call: TRBV5-6; d_call: NA; j_call: TRBJ1-3; clone_size: NA; cdr3_nt: TGTGCCAGCAGACCGAGCTCTGGAAACACCATATATTTT; cdr3_aa: CASRPSSGNTIYF
v_call: TRBV7-2; d_call: TRBD2; j_call: TRBJ2-1; clone_size: NA; cdr3_nt: TGTGCCAGCAGCTTAGCCAGCGGGGGGAATGAGCAGTTCTTC; cdr3_aa: CASSLASGGNEQFF
v_call: TRBV4-1; d_call: NA; j_call: TRBJ1-5; clone_size: NA; cdr3_nt: TGCGCCAGCAGCCAAGATGGGGGCAGGGGTTGGCAGCCCCAGCATTTT; cdr3_aa: CASSQDGGRGWQPQHF
v_call: TRBV7-2; d_call: TRBD1; j_call: TRBJ1-1; clone_size: NA; cdr3_nt: TGTGCCAGCAGCTCGCAGGGGGACACTGAAGCTTTCTTT; cdr3_aa: CASSSQGDTEAFF
v_call: TRBV9; d_call: TRBD2; j_call: TRBJ2-1; clone_size: NA; cdr3_nt: TGTGCCAGCAGCGCGACTAGCGGGTTGTACAATGAGCAGTTCTTC; cdr3_aa: CASSATSGLYNEQFF
v_call: TRBV7-2; d_call: NA; j_call: TRBJ2-1; clone_size: few; cdr3_nt: TGTGCCAGCAGCTTAGCCTTTGGCGGGGACTCCTACAATGAGCAGTTCTTC; cdr3_aa: CASSLAFGGDSYNEQFF
v_call: TRBV9; d_call: TRBD1; j_call: TRBJ1-2; clone_size: NA; cdr3_nt: TGTGCCAGCAGCGCCCTGGACAGGGGTTATGGCTACACCTTC; cdr3_aa: CASSALDRGYGYTF
v_call: TRBV28; d_call: NA; j_call: TRBJ2-3; clone_size: few; cdr3_nt: TGTGCCAGCAGTTCTAGCCCGACAGGATCTAGCACAGATACGCAGTATTTT; cdr3_aa: CASSSSPTGSSTDTQYF
v_call: TRBV5-6; d_call: TRBD1; j_call: TRBJ1-1; clone_size: few; cdr3_nt: TGTGCCAGCAGCTGGGGGACAGGGAGGAACACTGAAGCTTTCTTT; cdr3_aa: CASSWGTGRNTEAFF
v_call: TRBV20-1; d_call: NA; j_call: TRBJ1-2; clone_size: few; cdr3_nt: TGCAGTGTAACTAACTATGGCTACACCTTC; cdr3_aa: CSVTNYGYTF
v_call: TRBV6-5; d_call: TRBD2; j_call: TRBJ2-7; clone_size: NA; cdr3_nt: TGTGCCAGCCGCACGGGGGGGCTTTACGAGCAGTACTTC; cdr3_aa: CASRTGGLYEQYF
v_call: TRBV7-2; d_call: NA; j_call: TRBJ1-4; clone_size: NA; cdr3_nt: TGTGCCAGCAGCCTCCGGGTCTCTAATGAAAAACTGTTTTTT; cdr3_aa: CASSLRVSNEKLFF
v_call: TRBV15; d_call: TRBD2; j_call: TRBJ2-2; clone_size: few; cdr3_nt: TGTGCCACCAGCCCTCCTAGCGGGAGGGCCGACACCGGGGAGCTGTTTTTT; cdr3_aa: CATSPPSGRADTGELFF
v_call: TRBV2; d_call: NA; j_call: TRBJ1-2; clone_size: few; cdr3_nt: TGTGCCACCAAGAGGGTGTATGGCTACACCTTC; cdr3_aa: CATKRVYGYTF
v_call: TRBV4-3; d_call: TRBD1; j_call: TRBJ2-2; clone_size: few; cdr3_nt: TGCGCCAGCAGCCAAGATTACAGGACAGGGACGAAGGAGGAGCTGTTTTTT; cdr3_aa: CASSQDYRTGTKEELFF
v_call: TRBV6-1; d_call: NA; j_call: TRBJ1-1; clone_size: NA; cdr3_nt: TGTGCCAGCAGTATCAGGGCCACTGAAGCTTTCTTT; cdr3_aa: CASSIRATEAFF
v_call: TRBV7-8; d_call: NA; j_call: TRBJ2-5; clone_size: NA; cdr3_nt: TGTGCCAGCAGCTTAGCATCGGGGGGCCTCAAAGAGACCCAGTACTTC; cdr3_aa: CASSLASGGLKETQYF
v_call: TRBV30; d_call: NA; j_call: TRBJ1-4; clone_size: NA; cdr3_nt: TGTGCCTGGAGTGGCCATGGGTCGGGAACTATTAATGAAAAACTGTTTTTT; cdr3_aa: CAWSGHGSGTINEKLFF
v_call: TRBV2; d_call: NA; j_call: TRBJ1-5; clone_size: few; cdr3_nt: TGTGCCAGCAGTCGACAGGACCAGCCCCAGCATTTT; cdr3_aa: CASSRQDQPQHF